This TCR beta chain was identified during a study of identical twins. TCRdb ran MiXCR on the 5' RACE reads and lists one entry per CDR3 protein. Of around 480,000 distinct CDR3 sequences in the sample, 11% to 15% were seen once. The germline CDR1 and CDR2 sequences are MNHEY and SVGEGT. The CDR3 sequence is 13 residues long. Trimming took 6 bases from V and 4 from J; bases not matched to a gene: 6. Worth noting for this clonotype: Its specificity is unknown.

Study-level results: The presence of invariant MAIT and iNKT cells could partly confound analyses of zero-insertion sequences. Memory repertoires showed no such pattern, whereas abundant cord blood beta clonotypes carried fewer insertions.

The same data also contributed to another study, on yellow fever vaccine responses in identical twins.

The chain uses TRBV6-2 or TRBV6-3 and TRBJ2-7; 7 bases agree with TRBD1. The sequenced sample consisted of CD4+ T cells sorted from blood. The receptor's source is a woman aged 18-35 years in good health. This CDR3 is CASSDRVGYEQYF. CDR3 DNA sequence: TGTGCCAGCAGCGACAGGGTGGGTTACGAGCAGTACTTC.